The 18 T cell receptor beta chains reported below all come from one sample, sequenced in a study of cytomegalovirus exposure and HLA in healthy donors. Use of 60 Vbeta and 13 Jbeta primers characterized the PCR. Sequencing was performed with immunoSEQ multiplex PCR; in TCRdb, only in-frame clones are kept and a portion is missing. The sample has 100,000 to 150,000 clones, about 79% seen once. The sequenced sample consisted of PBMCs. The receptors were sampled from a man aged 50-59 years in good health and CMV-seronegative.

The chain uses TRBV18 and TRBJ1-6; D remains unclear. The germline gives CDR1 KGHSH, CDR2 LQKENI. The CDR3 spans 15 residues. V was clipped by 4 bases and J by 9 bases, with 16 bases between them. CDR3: CASSLGREGVSPLHF. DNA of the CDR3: TGTGCCAGCTCACTAGGGAGGGAAGGAGTTTCACCCCTCCACTTT.

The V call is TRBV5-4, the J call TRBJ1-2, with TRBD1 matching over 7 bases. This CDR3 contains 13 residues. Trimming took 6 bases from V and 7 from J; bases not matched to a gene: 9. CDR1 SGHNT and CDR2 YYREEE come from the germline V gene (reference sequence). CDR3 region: CASIPGAGGGYTF. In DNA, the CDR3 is TGTGCCAGCATCCCTGGGGCAGGGGGTGGCTACACCTTC.

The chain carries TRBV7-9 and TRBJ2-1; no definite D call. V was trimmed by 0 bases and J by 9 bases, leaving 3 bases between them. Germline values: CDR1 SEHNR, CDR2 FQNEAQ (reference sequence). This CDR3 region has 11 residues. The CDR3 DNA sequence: TGTGCCAGCAGCTTAGCGAGTGAGCAGTTCTTC. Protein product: CASSLASEQFF. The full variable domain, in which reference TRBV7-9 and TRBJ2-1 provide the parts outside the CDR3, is DTGVSQNPRHKITKRGQNVTFRCDPISEHNRLYWYRQTLGQGPEFLTYFQNEAQLEKSRLLSDRFSAERPKGSFSTLEIQRTEQGDSAMYLCASSLASEQFFGPGTRLTVL.

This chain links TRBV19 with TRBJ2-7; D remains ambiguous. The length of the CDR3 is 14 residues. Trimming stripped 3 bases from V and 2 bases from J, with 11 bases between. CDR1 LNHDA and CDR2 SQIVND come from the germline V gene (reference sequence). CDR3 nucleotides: TGTGCCAGTAGTATTGACTCAAGAACCTACGAGCAGTACTTC. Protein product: CASSIDSRTYEQYF.

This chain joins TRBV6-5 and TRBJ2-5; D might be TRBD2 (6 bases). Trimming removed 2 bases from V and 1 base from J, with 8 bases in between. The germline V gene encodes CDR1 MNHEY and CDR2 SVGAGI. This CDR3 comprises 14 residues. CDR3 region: CASSYGGLQETQYF. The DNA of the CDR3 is TGTGCCAGCAGTTACGGGGGACTCCAAGAGACCCAGTACTTC.

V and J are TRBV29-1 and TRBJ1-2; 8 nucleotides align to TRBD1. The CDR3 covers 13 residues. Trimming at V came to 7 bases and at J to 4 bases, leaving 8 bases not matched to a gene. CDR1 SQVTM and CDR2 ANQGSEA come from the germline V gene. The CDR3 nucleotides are TGCAGCGCTCGGGGCAGGGGGCTCTATGGCTACACCTTC. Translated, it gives CSARGRGLYGYTF.

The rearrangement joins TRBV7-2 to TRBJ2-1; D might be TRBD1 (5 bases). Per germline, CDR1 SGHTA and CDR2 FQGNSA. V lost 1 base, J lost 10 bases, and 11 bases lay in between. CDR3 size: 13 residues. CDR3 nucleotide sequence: TGTGCCAGCAGCTTAGGACAGCGCGTAGAGCAGTTCTTC. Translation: CASSLGQRVEQFF.

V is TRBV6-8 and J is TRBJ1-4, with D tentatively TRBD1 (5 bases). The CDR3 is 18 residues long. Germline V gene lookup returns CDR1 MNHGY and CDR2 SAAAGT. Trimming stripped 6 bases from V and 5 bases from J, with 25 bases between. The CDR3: CASSRDSGALLKNEKLFF. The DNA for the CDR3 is TGTGCCAGCAGCCGAGACAGCGGGGCCCTGCTTAAGAATGAAAAACTGTTTTTT.

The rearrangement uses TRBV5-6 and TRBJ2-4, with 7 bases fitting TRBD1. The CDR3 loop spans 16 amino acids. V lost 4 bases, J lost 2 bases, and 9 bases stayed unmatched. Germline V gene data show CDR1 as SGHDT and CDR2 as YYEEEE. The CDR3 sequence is CASSNRGLLTKNIQYF. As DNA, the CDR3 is TGTGCCAGCAGCAACAGGGGCCTCTTAACCAAAAACATTCAGTACTTC.

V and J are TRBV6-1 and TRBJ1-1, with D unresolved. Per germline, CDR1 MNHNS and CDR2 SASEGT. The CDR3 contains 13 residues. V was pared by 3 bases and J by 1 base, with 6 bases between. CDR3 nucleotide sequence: TGTGCCAGCAGTGATTGGCCGAACACTGAAGCTTTCTTT. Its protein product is CASSDWPNTEAFF.

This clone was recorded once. This chain's CDR3 is CASSLDGTGANQPQHF. As DNA, the CDR3 is TGTGCCAGCAGCTTAGACGGGACAGGGGCTAATCAGCCCCAGCATTTT. The rearrangement joins TRBV5-4 to TRBJ1-5; TRBD1 aligns across 10 bases. Germline CDR1 and CDR2: SGHNT and YYREEE (reference sequence). This CDR3 spans 16 amino acids. Losses at the gene ends were 2 bases for V and 4 bases for J; bases not matched to a gene: 6.

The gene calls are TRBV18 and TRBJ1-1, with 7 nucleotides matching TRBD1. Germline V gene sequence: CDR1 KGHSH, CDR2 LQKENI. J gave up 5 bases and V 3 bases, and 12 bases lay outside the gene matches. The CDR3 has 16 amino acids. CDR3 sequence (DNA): TGTGCCAGCTCACCCGACAGGGCGGAGATGGGGACTGAAGCTTTCTTT. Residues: CASSPDRAEMGTEAFF.

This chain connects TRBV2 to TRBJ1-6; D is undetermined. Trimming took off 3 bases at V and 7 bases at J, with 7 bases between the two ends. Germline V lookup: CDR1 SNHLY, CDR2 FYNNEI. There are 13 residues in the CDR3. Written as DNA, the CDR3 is TGTGCCAGCAGTGACAGGCTAAATTCACCCCTCCACTTT. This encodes CASSDRLNSPLHF. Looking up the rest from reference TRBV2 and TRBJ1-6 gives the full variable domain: EPEVTQTPSHQVTQMGQEVILRCVPISNHLYFYWYRQILGQKVEFLVSFYNNEISEKSEIFDDQFSVERPDGSNFTLKIRSTKLEDSAMYFCASSDRLNSPLHFGNGTRLTVT.

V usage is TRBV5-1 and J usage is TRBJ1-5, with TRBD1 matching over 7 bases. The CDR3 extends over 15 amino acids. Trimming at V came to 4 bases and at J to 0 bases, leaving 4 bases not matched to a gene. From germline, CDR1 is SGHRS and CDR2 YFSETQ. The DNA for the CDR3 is TGCGCCAGCAGCCGGGACAGCGATAGCAATCAGCCCCAGCATTTT. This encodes CASSRDSDSNQPQHF.

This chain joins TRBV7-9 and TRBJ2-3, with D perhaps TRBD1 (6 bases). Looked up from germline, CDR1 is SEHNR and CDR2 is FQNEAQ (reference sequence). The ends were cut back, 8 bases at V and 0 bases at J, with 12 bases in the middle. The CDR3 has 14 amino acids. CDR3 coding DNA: TGTGCCAGCCAGGCGCAGGGGAGCACAGATACGCAGTATTTT. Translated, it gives CASQAQGSTDTQYF.

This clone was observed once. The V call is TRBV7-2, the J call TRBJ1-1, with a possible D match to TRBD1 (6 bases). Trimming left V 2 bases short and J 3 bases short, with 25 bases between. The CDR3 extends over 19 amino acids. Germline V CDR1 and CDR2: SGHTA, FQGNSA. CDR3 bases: TGTGCCAGCAGCTTACTGACGGGACACGTTCCATTGGCTGACACTGAAGCTTTCTTT. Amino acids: CASSLLTGHVPLADTEAFF.

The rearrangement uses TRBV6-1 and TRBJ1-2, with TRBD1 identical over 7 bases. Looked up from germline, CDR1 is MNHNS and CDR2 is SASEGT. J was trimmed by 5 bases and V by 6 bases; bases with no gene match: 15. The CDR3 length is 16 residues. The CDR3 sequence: CASSETTGMYMYGYTF. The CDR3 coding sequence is TGTGCCAGCAGCGAAACGACAGGGATGTACATGTATGGCTACACCTTC.

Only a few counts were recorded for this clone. CDR3 in amino acids: CSVGGAGNTEAFF. In DNA, the CDR3 is TGCAGCGTAGGGGGGGCCGGGAACACTGAAGCTTTCTTT. The chain combines TRBV29-1 with TRBJ1-1, with D perhaps matching TRBD1 (6 bases). Germline lookup yields CDR1 SQVTM and CDR2 ANQGSEA. This CDR3 region has 13 residues. V was pared by 6 bases and J by 1 base, with 12 bases between.